A selection of T cell receptor beta chains follows, all from one sample in a study of shared clonotypes between healthy human individuals. Generated by immunoSEQ multiplex PCR, the TCRdb table keeps only in-frame clones and is missing some. The sample consists of 800,000 to 950,000 clones, about 97% of them appearing once. Input material: naive CD8+ T cells sorted from blood. The receptors come from a man aged 30 to 39 in good health. CDR3s include the opening cysteine and the closing phenylalanine or tryptophan. The order of the fields is V gene, J gene, CDR3 protein.

TRBV5-6	TRBJ2-7	CASTISGTGSYEQYF
TRBV7-9	TRBJ2-7	CASSPAGTGEQYF
TRBV7-8	TRBJ1-1	CASSPPGDSTEAFF
TRBV7-9	TRBJ2-2	CASSFSPGESAGELFF
TRBV4-3	TRBJ1-1	CASSPGAIRDRVSGTEAFF
TRBV27	TRBJ2-7	CAIGRRVYEQYF
TRBV27	TRBJ1-5	CASSFSQGRTQHF
TRBV11-2	TRBJ2-7	CASSLVQGQGGEQYF
TRBV7-3	TRBJ2-7	CASSFEAGSSYEQYF
TRBV28	TRBJ2-7	CASSPVLYEQYF
TRBV27	TRBJ2-7	CASSSSPREQYF
TRBV5-6	TRBJ2-7	CASTNLRTGWEQYF
TRBV7-9	TRBJ2-4	CASSSNRGFQYF
TRBV30	TRBJ1-5	CAWSVGQGYQPQHF
TRBV7-2	TRBJ2-7	CASSLLLAGVGQYF
TRBV7-9	TRBJ2-2	CASSHTGGTGELFF
TRBV6-5	TRBJ2-3	CASSYRRGGAGDTQYF
TRBV14	TRBJ2-7	CASSLGTGSYEQYF
TRBV2	TRBJ2-7	CASKGYEQYF
TRBV7-2	TRBJ2-7	CASSLYSGNTYEQYF
TRBV12-5	TRBJ1-1	CASADRGSTEAFF
TRBV19	TRBJ2-7	CASSPSLGTYEQYF
TRBV4-1	TRBJ1-2	CASSLRDSLQPNYGYTF
TRBV2	TRBJ2-1	CAGATWGTNEQFF
TRBV6-6	TRBJ1-1	CASSYDDGRAFF
TRBV11-2	TRBJ2-7	CASGLTYEQYF
TRBV5-5	TRBJ1-1	CASSLGVGTEAFF
TRBV7-2	TRBJ2-1	CASSRTGINEQFF
TRBV13	TRBJ2-3	CASSLGVDTQYF
TRBV4-2	TRBJ2-2	CASSQDLGTGGYGELFF
TRBV9	TRBJ2-7	CASSAQGLPTYEQYF
TRBV27	TRBJ2-7	CASSPDSSSYEQYF
TRBV9	TRBJ2-3	CASSGDRKYF
TRBV4-1	TRBJ1-1	CASSHLGQGQSTEAFF
TRBV5-6	TRBJ1-4	CASSLTAELKGKLFF
TRBV28	TRBJ2-7	CASSWDRGLDEQYF
TRBV29-1	TRBJ2-7	CSVCESTYEQYF
TRBV28	TRBJ2-3	CATRPPSVRSTDTQYF
TRBV10-3	TRBJ2-5	CAISGQEGQETQYF